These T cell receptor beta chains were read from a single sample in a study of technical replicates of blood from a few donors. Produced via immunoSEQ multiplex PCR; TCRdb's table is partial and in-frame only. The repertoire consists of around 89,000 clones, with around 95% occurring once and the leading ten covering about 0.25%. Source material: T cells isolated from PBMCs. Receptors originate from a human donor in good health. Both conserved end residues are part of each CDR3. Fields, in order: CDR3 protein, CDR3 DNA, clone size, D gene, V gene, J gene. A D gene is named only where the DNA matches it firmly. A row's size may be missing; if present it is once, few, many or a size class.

CDR3aa: CASSLGQAVLEGQPQHF
CDR3nt: TGTGCCAGCTCACTTGGACAGGCTGTCCTCGAAGGGCAGCCCCAGCATTTT
abundance: .
d_gene: TRBD1
v_gene: TRBV18
j_gene: TRBJ1-5

CDR3aa: CSVIRGYIPEAFF
CDR3nt: TGCAGCGTTATAAGGGGGTACATACCTGAAGCTTTCTTT
abundance: once
d_gene: .
v_gene: TRBV29-1
j_gene: TRBJ1-1

CDR3aa: CASSRFPRAYEQYF
CDR3nt: TGTGCCAGCAGTCGATTCCCCCGAGCCTACGAGCAGTACTTC
abundance: .
d_gene: .
v_gene: TRBV28
j_gene: TRBJ2-7

CDR3aa: CARSTAPIQYNEQFF
CDR3nt: TGTGCCAGGTCGACAGCCCCGATCCAGTACAATGAGCAGTTCTTC
abundance: .
d_gene: .
v_gene: TRBV27
j_gene: TRBJ2-1

CDR3aa: CASSESTGRDTEAFF
CDR3nt: TGCGCCAGCAGTGAGTCGACTGGGCGGGACACTGAAGCTTTCTTT
abundance: .
d_gene: .
v_gene: TRBV10-1
j_gene: TRBJ1-1

CDR3aa: CASSIRGAGQPQHF
CDR3nt: TGTGCCAGCAGTATCAGGGGTGCGGGTCAGCCCCAGCATTTT
abundance: .
d_gene: .
v_gene: TRBV27
j_gene: TRBJ1-5

CDR3aa: CASSRGVGYGYTF
CDR3nt: TGCGCCAGCAGCCGCGGGGTCGGCTATGGCTACACCTTC
abundance: .
d_gene: .
v_gene: TRBV5-1
j_gene: TRBJ1-2

CDR3aa: CATQGGGNQPQHF
CDR3nt: TGTGCCACCCAGGGGGGAGGAAATCAGCCCCAGCATTTT
abundance: .
d_gene: TRBD1
v_gene: TRBV10-3
j_gene: TRBJ1-5

CDR3aa: CASSYSKGTGEDEQYF
CDR3nt: TGTGCCAGCAGTTACTCAAAAGGGACAGGGGAGGACGAGCAGTACTTC
abundance: .
d_gene: TRBD1
v_gene: TRBV6-6
j_gene: TRBJ2-7

CDR3aa: CASSVEDSLTEAFF
CDR3nt: TGTGCCAGCAGCGTAGAGGACAGCCTTACTGAAGCTTTCTTT
abundance: few
d_gene: .
v_gene: TRBV9
j_gene: TRBJ1-1

CDR3aa: CASSLSGTGGWETQYF
CDR3nt: TGTGCCAGCAGCTTATCGGGGACAGGGGGTTGGGAGACCCAGTACTTC
abundance: .
d_gene: TRBD1
v_gene: TRBV7-9
j_gene: TRBJ2-5

CDR3aa: CASSLLEGGGGRPFF
CDR3nt: TGTGCCAGCAGTTTATTAGAGGGTGGTGGCGGGAGGCCCTTCTTC
abundance: .
d_gene: TRBD2
v_gene: TRBV28
j_gene: TRBJ2-7

CDR3aa: CASGQQNSPLHF
CDR3nt: TGTGCCTCGGGACAACAAAATTCACCCCTCCACTTT
abundance: .
d_gene: .
v_gene: TRBV30
j_gene: TRBJ1-6

CDR3aa: CASSPLVTSAEGEQFF
CDR3nt: TGTGCCAGTAGTCCATTGGTGACTAGCGCAGAAGGCGAGCAGTTCTTC
abundance: .
d_gene: TRBD2
v_gene: TRBV19
j_gene: TRBJ2-1

CDR3aa: CASSLPGLAGQEQFF
CDR3nt: TGTGCCAGCAGCCTACCGGGACTAGCGGGTCAAGAGCAGTTCTTC
abundance: .
d_gene: TRBD2
v_gene: TRBV27
j_gene: TRBJ2-1

CDR3aa: CASSSKTSFYEQFF
CDR3nt: TGTGCCAGCAGCTCAAAGACTAGCTTCTATGAGCAGTTCTTC
abundance: .
d_gene: TRBD2
v_gene: TRBV11-2
j_gene: TRBJ2-1

CDR3aa: CASTNPSGRVNEQFF
CDR3nt: TGTGCCAGCACAAACCCTAGCGGGAGGGTGAATGAGCAGTTCTTC
abundance: .
d_gene: TRBD2
v_gene: TRBV6-5
j_gene: TRBJ2-1

CDR3aa: CASSTKPGGETQYF
CDR3nt: TGTGCCAGCAGCACCAAGCCCGGGGGGGAGACCCAGTACTTC
abundance: .
d_gene: TRBD2
v_gene: TRBV7-6
j_gene: TRBJ2-5

CDR3aa: CASSINRGMNTEAFF
CDR3nt: TGCGCCAGCAGCATCAACAGGGGCATGAACACTGAAGCTTTCTTT
abundance: few
d_gene: TRBD1
v_gene: TRBV5-1
j_gene: TRBJ1-1

CDR3aa: CASSLAGVGLYEQYF
CDR3nt: TGTGCCAGCAGCTTAGCGGGAGTAGGGTTATACGAGCAGTACTTC
abundance: .
d_gene: .
v_gene: TRBV7-9
j_gene: TRBJ2-7

CDR3aa: CASSADRDRGRQETQYF
CDR3nt: TGTGCCAGCAGTGCCGACCGGGACAGGGGGCGTCAAGAGACCCAGTACTTC
abundance: once
d_gene: TRBD1
v_gene: TRBV28
j_gene: TRBJ2-5

CDR3aa: CASSHVAGAYGEEQFF
CDR3nt: TGCGCCAGCAGCCACGTAGCGGGAGCTTATGGAGAAGAGCAGTTCTTC
abundance: .
d_gene: TRBD2
v_gene: TRBV5-1
j_gene: TRBJ2-1

CDR3aa: CASSPGQGPDSYEQYF
CDR3nt: TGCGCCAGCAGCCCCGGACAGGGGCCCGACTCCTACGAGCAGTACTTC
abundance: .
d_gene: TRBD1
v_gene: TRBV4-1
j_gene: TRBJ2-7

CDR3aa: CASSLTGGTANTGELFF
CDR3nt: TGTGCCAGCAGTCTTACGGGGGGGACCGCGAACACCGGGGAGCTGTTTTTT
abundance: .
d_gene: TRBD2
v_gene: TRBV7-6
j_gene: TRBJ2-2

CDR3aa: CAWNGGAGQYVTQYF
CDR3nt: TGTGCCTGGAACGGGGGGGCTGGTCAGTACGTTACGCAGTATTTT
abundance: .
d_gene: TRBD2
v_gene: TRBV30
j_gene: TRBJ2-3

CDR3aa: CATGTAEKLFF
CDR3nt: TGTGCCACAGGGACAGCTGAAAAACTGTTTTTT
abundance: .
d_gene: TRBD1
v_gene: TRBV6-5
j_gene: TRBJ1-4

CDR3aa: CASSQGAWGYGYTF
CDR3nt: TGCGCCAGCAGTCAAGGGGCGTGGGGCTATGGCTACACCTTC
abundance: once
d_gene: .
v_gene: TRBV23-1
j_gene: TRBJ1-2

CDR3aa: CATRTGDEDEQYF
CDR3nt: TGTGCCACCCGGACAGGGGATGAGGACGAGCAGTACTTC
abundance: .
d_gene: TRBD1
v_gene: TRBV6-5
j_gene: TRBJ2-7